This entry is about one T cell receptor (beta chain). Its target is unknown. Assay: immunoSEQ multiplex PCR; the TCRdb copy retains only in-frame clones and omits some. The sample contains approximately 52,000 clones, roughly 85% of which appear only once. The entry originates in a study of T cells in localized non-small cell lung cancer. Study conclusions and caveats: Sequencing covered just one tumor region, so heterogeneity cannot be ruled out. Uninvolved adjacent lung had more T cell clonality than any other tissue, topping tumor. A median of 57 of the top 100 tumor clones appeared in adjacent lung, which was paired and uninvolved.

This CDR3 is built from 16 residues. The germline gives CDR1 LGHNA, CDR2 YNFKEQ. J lost 3 bases, V lost 0 bases, and 4 bases had no gene match. This clonotype was obtained from a male donor older than 55 with stage III squamous cell lung carcinoma. The source was peripheral blood, collected before any cancer treatment. V gene TRBV4-2 combines with J gene TRBJ2-1; TRBD2 matches at 8 bases. CDR3 bases: TGTGCCAGCAGCCAAGATGGCGCGGGGGGCTACAATGAGCAGTTCTTC. Translating gives CASSQDGAGGYNEQFF.